This T cell receptor (beta chain) was sequenced during a study of cytomegalovirus exposure and HLA in healthy donors. Points from the study as a whole: Relative to equally common others, HLA-associated TCR beta chains showed greater clonal expansion in a later analysis. Immune exposure was documented only through CMV serostatus. The likely origin of a cluster of highly shared sequence variants was a sequencing artifact. Most CMV-associated TCR beta chains were later found to appear HLA-restricted.

Deletions cut 0 bases from V and 3 bases from J, with 15 bases between. The germline CDR1 and CDR2 sequences are MNHNS and SASEGT. The CDR3 is made up of 16 amino acids. With respect to this clone: Its target is not known.

The study ran its PCR with 60 Vbeta and 13 Jbeta primers. Assay used: immunoSEQ multiplex PCR; TCRdb lists only in-frame clones, some missing. The sample contains around 150,000 clones, about 77% of which appear only once. This TCR derives from a middle-aged woman in good health and CMV-seropositive. Sequenced material: PBMCs. This chain uses TRBV6-1 with TRBJ2-7, with a weak D call TRBD2 (5 bases). This chain's CDR3 is CASSEAKMTKLYEQYF. DNA of the CDR3: TGTGCCAGCAGTGAAGCGAAGATGACTAAGCTCTACGAGCAGTACTTC.